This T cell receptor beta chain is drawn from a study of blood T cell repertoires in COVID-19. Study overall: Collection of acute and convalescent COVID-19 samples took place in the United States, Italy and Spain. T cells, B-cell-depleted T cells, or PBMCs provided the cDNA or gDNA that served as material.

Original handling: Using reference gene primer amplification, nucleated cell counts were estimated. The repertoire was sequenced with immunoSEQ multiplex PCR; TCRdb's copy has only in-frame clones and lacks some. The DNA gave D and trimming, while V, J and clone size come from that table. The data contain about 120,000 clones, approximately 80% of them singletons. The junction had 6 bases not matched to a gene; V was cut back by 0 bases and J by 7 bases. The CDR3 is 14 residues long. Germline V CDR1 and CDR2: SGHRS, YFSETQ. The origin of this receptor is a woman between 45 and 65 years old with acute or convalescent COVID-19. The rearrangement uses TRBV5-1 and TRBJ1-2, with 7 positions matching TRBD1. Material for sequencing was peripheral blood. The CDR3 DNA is TGCGCCAGCAGCTTGGGGACAGGCGGGGTTGGCTACACCTTC. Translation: CASSLGTGGVGYTF.